The next 16 T cell receptor beta chains were all read from a single sample in a study of T cells in Graves' hyperthyroidism and ophthalmopathy. Amplification of TCR beta CDR3 regions used RNA as the template. An initial round of RT-PCR targeting the TCR CDR3 relied on the HTBI primer set. TCRdb reprocessed the multiplex PCR reads with MiXCR, giving one entry per CDR3 protein. Here the sample spans about 640,000 distinct CDR3 sequences, 20% to 25% being singletons. Sequenced input: blood. All receptors derive from a man younger than 40 with Graves' ophthalmopathy.

The rearrangement uses TRBV5-1 and TRBJ1-1, with D maybe TRBD1 (5 bases). Between the trimmed V and J ends, which lost 1 base and 3 bases, there was a span of 10 bases. The CDR3 is 14 residues long. Germline CDR1 is SGHRS and CDR2 is YFSETQ. The CDR3 bases are TGCGCCAGCAGCTTGCAGGGTTGGGACACTGAAGCTTTCTTT. This encodes CASSLQGWDTEAFF.

This clonotype was counted at least ten times. This CDR3 reads CSAVPVTQGETQYF. The CDR3 DNA follows: TGCAGTGCCGTGCCCGTAACGCAAGGAGAGACCCAGTACTTC. The V and J genes are TRBV20-1 and TRBJ2-5; D gene ambiguous. The CDR3 sequence is 14 residues long. In germline, CDR1 is DFQATT, CDR2 SNEGSKA (reference sequence). The V gene lost 6 bases and the J gene lost 4 bases, with 18 bases spanning the gap.

This clonotype showed up many times. The V call is TRBV11-2, the J call TRBJ2-7, with 7 bases aligning to TRBD1. The V gene end was trimmed by 5 bases and the J gene end by 1 base; junction bases not matched to a gene: 5. Germline lookup yields CDR1 SGHAT and CDR2 FQNNGV. The CDR3 extends over 14 amino acids. CDR3 bases: TGTGCCAGCAGCATGAGACAGGGATCCTACGAGCAGTACTTC. It specifies CASSMRQGSYEQYF.

As regards this clonotype: This CDR3 is missing its conserved last phenylalanine or tryptophan, likely due to a read error. The rearrangement joins TRBV12-3 or TRBV12-4 to TRBJ2-7, with 11 positions matching TRBD1. The CDR3 is made up of 15 amino acids. CDR3 bases: TGTGCCAGCAGTTTCTGGACAGGGGGCCGCTACAAGCAGTACCTC. The encoded protein is CASSFWTGGRYKQYL.

The CDR3 nucleotides are TGTGCCAGCAGTCCCCCGTTGGGGTTCACCTACGAGCAGTACTTC. As protein: CASSPPLGFTYEQYF. This chain uses TRBV28 with TRBJ2-7; D unresolved. This CDR3 has 15 amino acids. The V and J ends lost 5 bases and 2 bases respectively, with 16 bases between them. Germline CDR1 and CDR2: MDHEN and SYDVKM. Full variable domain (remainder filled in from reference TRBV28 and TRBJ2-7): DVKVTQSSRYLVKRTGEKVFLECVQDMDHENMFWYRQDPGLGLRLIYFSYDVKMKEKGDIPEGYSVSREKKERFSLILESASTNQTSMYLCASSPPLGFTYEQYFGPGTRLTVT.

This sequence joins TRBV28 and TRBJ2-7; 8 nucleotides agree with TRBD2. The V and J ends lost 2 bases and 0 bases, in that order; junction bases with no gene match: 3. Germline V gene sequence: CDR1 MDHEN, CDR2 SYDVKM. This CDR3 contains 15 residues. This chain's CDR3 is CASSLSGSLSYEQYF. The CDR3, as DNA: TGTGCCAGCAGTTTAAGCGGGAGCCTCTCCTACGAGCAGTACTTC. Using reference TRBV28 and TRBJ2-7 for the parts outside the CDR3, the full variable domain is DVKVTQSSRYLVKRTGEKVFLECVQDMDHENMFWYRQDPGLGLRLIYFSYDVKMKEKGDIPEGYSVSREKKERFSLILESASTNQTSMYLCASSLSGSLSYEQYFGPGTRLTVT.

The chain is built from TRBV20-1 and TRBJ2-2, with 8 bases lining up with TRBD2. V was clipped by 5 bases and J by 9 bases; unmatched bases: 14. Germline V gene sequence: CDR1 DFQATT, CDR2 SNEGSKA (reference sequence). The CDR3 sequence is 15 residues long. The CDR3: CSALSREGLNRELFF. In DNA, the CDR3 is TGCAGTGCTCTCTCTCGGGAGGGCCTGAACAGGGAGCTGTTTTTT.

This clonotype occurred a few times. This chain uses TRBV4-1 with TRBJ2-1, with D possibly matching TRBD2 (6 bases). This CDR3 is 15 amino acids long. Looked up from germline, CDR1 is MGHRA and CDR2 is YSYEKL. The germline V and J ends were trimmed by 1 base and 6 bases, with 13 bases remaining between them. The CDR3 sequence: CASSQVGISGNEQFF. The CDR3 nucleotides read TGCGCCAGCAGCCAAGTAGGTATTAGCGGCAATGAGCAGTTCTTC.

This clonotype was seen more than once but under ten times. This chain connects TRBV2 to TRBJ1-2, with TRBD1 matching 8 bases. The CDR3 sequence is 14 residues long. Germline assignment: CDR1 SNHLY and CDR2 FYNNEI. With V trimmed by 2 bases and J by 8 bases, 7 bases remained unmatched. DNA for the CDR3: TGTGCCAGCAGTGAAAGGCAGGGGGCTAAGGGCTACACCTTC. Translation: CASSERQGAKGYTF.

The chain carries TRBV4-1 and TRBJ2-1; 12 nucleotides line up with TRBD2. Per the germline V gene, CDR1 is MGHRA and CDR2 is YSYEKL. This CDR3 is built from 16 residues. Trimming took 3 bases from V and 7 from J; bases not matched to a gene: 7. The DNA for the CDR3 is TGCGCCAGCAGCCACACGACTAGCGGGGGTAAGAATGAGCAGTTCTTC. It encodes CASSHTTSGGKNEQFF.

The V and J genes are TRBV5-1 and TRBJ1-1; 7 bases are a match to TRBD1. Germline CDR1 and CDR2: SGHRS and YFSETQ. V was pared by 2 bases and J by 0 bases, with 10 bases of the junction left unmatched. The CDR3 totals 17 residues. CDR3 nucleotides: TGCGCCAGCAGCTTTGCCGGGACAGATCGGATGAACACTGAAGCTTTCTTT. Translation: CASSFAGTDRMNTEAFF.

V usage is TRBV20-1 and J usage is TRBJ2-7; 12 bases match TRBD2. V was clipped by 5 bases and J by 6 bases; unmatched bases: 8. CDR3 length: 14 residues. The germline V gene encodes CDR1 DFQATT and CDR2 SNEGSKA (reference sequence). The CDR3 sequence is CSASLAGGLGEQYF. In DNA, the CDR3 is TGCAGTGCTTCACTAGCGGGAGGACTTGGCGAGCAGTACTTC.

This sequence joins TRBV6-1 and TRBJ2-7; D is perhaps TRBD2 (5 bases). V gave up 6 bases and J gave up 2 bases, with 14 bases separating them. The CDR3 loop spans 14 amino acids. Germline values: CDR1 MNHNS, CDR2 SASEGT. The DNA for the CDR3 is TGTGCCAGCAGGGGCGAGGGTGAAACCTACGAGCAGTACTTC. This sequence encodes CASRGEGETYEQYF.

Comments on this clonotype: One end of the junction is discordant with germline, which a read error may explain. This rearrangement joins TRBV5-5 to TRBJ1-2; D might be TRBD1 (6 bases). CDR3 size: 16 residues. Germline-derived CDR1 and CDR2 are SGHKS and YYEKEE (reference sequence). In DNA, the CDR3 is TGTGCCAGCATCTTGGTAGGTCAGGGGACCCTCTATGGCTACACCTTC. Translating it yields CASILVGQGTLYGYTF.

This chain connects TRBV2 to TRBJ2-7; no reliable D call. Germline V lookup: CDR1 SNHLY, CDR2 FYNNEI. The ends were cut back, 10 bases at V and 2 bases at J, with 3 bases in the middle. The CDR3 is made up of 9 amino acids. In DNA, the CDR3 is TGTGCCACCCCCTACGAGCAGTACTTC. Translating it yields CATPYEQYF.

This clonotype has at least ten counts. The chain uses TRBV13 and TRBJ1-1; D is undetermined. CDR1 is PRHDT and CDR2 is FYEKMQ in the germline V gene (reference sequence). V was pared by 3 bases and J by 3 bases, with 11 bases between. The CDR3 length is 14 residues. CDR3 sequence: CASSFKRRYTEAFF. The CDR3 bases are TGTGCCAGCAGCTTTAAGAGGAGGTACACTGAAGCTTTCTTT. Drawing the rest from reference TRBV13 and TRBJ1-1, the complete variable domain is AAGVIQSPRHLIKEKRETATLKCYPIPRHDTVYWYQQGPGQDPQFLISFYEKMQSDKGSIPDRFSAQQFSDYHSELNMSSLELGDSALYFCASSFKRRYTEAFFGQGTRLTVV.